The clone carrying this T cell receptor beta chain is a singleton in its sample. Its antigen is undetermined. Positively selected for CCR7, the CD45RO-negative cells used as naive CD8 cells excluded terminally differentiated effector memory CD45RA+ cells. These data come from a study of shared clonotypes between healthy human individuals. Study information: Per-donor plates numbered three CD4 naive, three CD4 memory, two CD8 naive and one CD8 memory.

In the authors' methods: Junction-only sequences without quality scores were provided by ImmunoSEQ, so filtering was different. Assay used: immunoSEQ multiplex PCR; TCRdb lists only in-frame clones, some missing. That table furnishes V, J and clone size, whereas the DNA furnished D and trimming. The repertoire holds around 2,000,000 clones, with approximately 94% as singletons. Study-wide points: Inspection by rarefaction showed sorted-subset sequencing to be incomplete despite large depth.

The V segment lost 3 bases and the J segment 4 bases; nucleotides outside the gene matches: 3. This CDR3 is built from 14 residues. Per the germline V gene, CDR1 is SGHDT and CDR2 is YYEEEE. This TCR came from a man aged 18-30 years in good health. The sample comprised naive CD8+ T cells sorted from blood. V usage is TRBV5-6 and J usage is TRBJ1-1; TRBD1 matches at 10 bases. CDR3 protein: CASSWGTGVTEAFF. For the CDR3, the DNA is TGTGCCAGCAGCTGGGGGACAGGGGTCACTGAAGCTTTCTTT.